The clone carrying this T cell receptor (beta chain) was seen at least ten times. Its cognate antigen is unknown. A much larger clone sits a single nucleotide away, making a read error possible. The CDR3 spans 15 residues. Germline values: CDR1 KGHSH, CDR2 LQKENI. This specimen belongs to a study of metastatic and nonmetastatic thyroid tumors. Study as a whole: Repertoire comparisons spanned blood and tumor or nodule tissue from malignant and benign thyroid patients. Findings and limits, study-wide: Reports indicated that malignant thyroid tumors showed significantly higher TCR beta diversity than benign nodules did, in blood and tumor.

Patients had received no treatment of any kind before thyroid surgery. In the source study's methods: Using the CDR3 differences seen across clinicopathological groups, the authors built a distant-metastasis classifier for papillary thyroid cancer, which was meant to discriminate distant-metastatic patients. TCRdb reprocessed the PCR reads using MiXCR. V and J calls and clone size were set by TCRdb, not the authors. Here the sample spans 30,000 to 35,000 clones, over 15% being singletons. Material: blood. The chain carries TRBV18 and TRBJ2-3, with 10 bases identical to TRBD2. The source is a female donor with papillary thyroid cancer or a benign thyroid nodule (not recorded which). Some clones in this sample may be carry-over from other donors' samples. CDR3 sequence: CASSRLAGALDTRYF. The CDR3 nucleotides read TGTGCCAGCTCACGTCTAGCGGGAGCGTTAGATACGCGGTATTTT.